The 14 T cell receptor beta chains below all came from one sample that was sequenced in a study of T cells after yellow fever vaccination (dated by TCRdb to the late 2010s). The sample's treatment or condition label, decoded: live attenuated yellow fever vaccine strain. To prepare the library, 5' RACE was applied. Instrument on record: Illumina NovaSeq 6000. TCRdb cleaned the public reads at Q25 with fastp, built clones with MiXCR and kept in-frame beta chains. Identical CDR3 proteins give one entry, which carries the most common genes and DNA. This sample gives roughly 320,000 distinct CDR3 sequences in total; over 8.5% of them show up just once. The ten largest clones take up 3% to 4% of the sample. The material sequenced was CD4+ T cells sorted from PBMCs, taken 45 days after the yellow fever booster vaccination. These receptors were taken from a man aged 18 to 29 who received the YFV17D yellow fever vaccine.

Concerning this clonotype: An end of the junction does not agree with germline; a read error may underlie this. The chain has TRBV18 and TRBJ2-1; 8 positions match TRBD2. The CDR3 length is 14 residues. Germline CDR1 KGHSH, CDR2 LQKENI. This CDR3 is CASSIGLAYDEQFF. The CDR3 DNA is TGTGCCAGCTCGATTGGACTAGCCTACGATGAGCAGTTCTTC.

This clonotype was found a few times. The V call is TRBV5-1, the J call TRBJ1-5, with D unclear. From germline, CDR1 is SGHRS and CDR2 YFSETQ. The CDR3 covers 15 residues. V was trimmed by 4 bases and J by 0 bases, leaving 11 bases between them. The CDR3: CASSVGGYSNQPQHF. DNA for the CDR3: TGCGCCAGCAGCGTCGGAGGTTATAGCAATCAGCCCCAGCATTTT.

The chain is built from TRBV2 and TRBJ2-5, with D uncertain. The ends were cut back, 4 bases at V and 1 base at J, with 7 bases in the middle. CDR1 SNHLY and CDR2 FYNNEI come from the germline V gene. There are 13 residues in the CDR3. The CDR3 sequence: CASSARIQETQYF. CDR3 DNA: TGTGCCAGCAGTGCGAGAATCCAAGAGACCCAGTACTTC.

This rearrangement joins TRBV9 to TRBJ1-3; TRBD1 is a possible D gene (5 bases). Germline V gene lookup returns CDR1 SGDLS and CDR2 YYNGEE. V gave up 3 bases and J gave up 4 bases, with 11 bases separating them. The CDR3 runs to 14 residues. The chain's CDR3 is CASSAARQGNTIYF. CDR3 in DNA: TGTGCCAGCAGCGCCGCTAGACAGGGAAACACCATATATTTT.

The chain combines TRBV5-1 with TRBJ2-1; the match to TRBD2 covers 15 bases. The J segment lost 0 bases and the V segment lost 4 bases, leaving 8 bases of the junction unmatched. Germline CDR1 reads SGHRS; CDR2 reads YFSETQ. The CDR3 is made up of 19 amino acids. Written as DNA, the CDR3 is TGCGCCAGCAGCCCCGGGGGACTAGCGGGGGGTAGCTCCTACAATGAGCAGTTCTTC. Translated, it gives CASSPGGLAGGSSYNEQFF.

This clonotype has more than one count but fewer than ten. The CDR3 loop is CASAARALATDTQYF. In DNA, the CDR3 is TGCGCCAGCGCCGCCAGAGCACTAGCGACAGATACGCAGTATTTT. The chain is built from TRBV4-1 and TRBJ2-3, with 7 bases that match TRBD2. The V gene's germline CDR1 is MGHRA and CDR2 YSYEKL. The CDR3 contains 15 residues. The V and J ends lost 8 bases and 3 bases, in that order; junction bases with no gene match: 11.

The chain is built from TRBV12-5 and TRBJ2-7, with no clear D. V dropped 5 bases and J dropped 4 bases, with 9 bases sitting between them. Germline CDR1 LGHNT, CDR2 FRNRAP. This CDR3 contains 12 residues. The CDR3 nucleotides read TGTGCTAGTGGTCAAGGACGTTACGAGCAGTACGTC. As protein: CASGQGRYEQYV.

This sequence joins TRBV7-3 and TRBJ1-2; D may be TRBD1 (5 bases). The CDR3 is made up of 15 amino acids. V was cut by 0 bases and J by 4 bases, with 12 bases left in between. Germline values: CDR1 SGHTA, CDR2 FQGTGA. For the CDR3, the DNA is TGTGCCAGCAGCTTAACTGGTGGGGCGGGCTATGGCTACACCTTC. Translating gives CASSLTGGAGYGYTF.

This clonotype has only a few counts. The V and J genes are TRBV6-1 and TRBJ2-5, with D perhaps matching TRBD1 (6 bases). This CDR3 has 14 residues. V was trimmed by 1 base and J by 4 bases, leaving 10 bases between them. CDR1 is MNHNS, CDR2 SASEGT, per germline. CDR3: CASSEGQAGETQYF. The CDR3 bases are TGTGCCAGCAGTGAAGGACAGGCAGGAGAGACCCAGTACTTC.

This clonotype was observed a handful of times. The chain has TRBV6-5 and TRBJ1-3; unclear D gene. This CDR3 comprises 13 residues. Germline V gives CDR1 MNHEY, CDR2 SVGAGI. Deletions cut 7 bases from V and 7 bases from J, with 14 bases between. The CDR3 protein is CASIGRIDNTIYF. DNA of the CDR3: TGTGCCAGCATCGGTCGGATAGATAACACCATATATTTT.

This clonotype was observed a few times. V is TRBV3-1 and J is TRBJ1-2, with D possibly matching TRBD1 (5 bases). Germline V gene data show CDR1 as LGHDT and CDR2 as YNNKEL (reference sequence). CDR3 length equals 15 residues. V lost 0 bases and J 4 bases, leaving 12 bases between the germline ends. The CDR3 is CASSQDRGFTYGYTF. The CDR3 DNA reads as TGTGCCAGCAGCCAAGATAGGGGTTTTACCTATGGCTACACCTTC.

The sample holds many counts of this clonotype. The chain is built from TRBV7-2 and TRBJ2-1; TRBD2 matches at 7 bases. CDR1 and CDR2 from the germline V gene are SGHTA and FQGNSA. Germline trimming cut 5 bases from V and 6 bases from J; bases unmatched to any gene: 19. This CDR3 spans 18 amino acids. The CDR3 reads CASSGTSPLADPGNEQFF. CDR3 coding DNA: TGTGCCAGCAGCGGCACTTCTCCCCTAGCGGACCCCGGCAATGAGCAGTTCTTC.

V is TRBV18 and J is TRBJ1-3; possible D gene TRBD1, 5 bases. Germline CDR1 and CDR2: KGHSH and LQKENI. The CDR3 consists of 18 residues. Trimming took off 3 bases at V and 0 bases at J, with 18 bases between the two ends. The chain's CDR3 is CASSPLKFGAFSGNTIYF. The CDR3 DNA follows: TGTGCCAGCTCACCCCTAAAGTTTGGGGCTTTCTCTGGAAACACCATATATTTT.

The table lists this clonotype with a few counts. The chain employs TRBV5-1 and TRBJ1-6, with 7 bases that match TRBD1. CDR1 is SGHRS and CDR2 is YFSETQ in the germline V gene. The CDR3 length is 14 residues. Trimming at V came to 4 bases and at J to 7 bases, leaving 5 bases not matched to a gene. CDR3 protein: CASSLGQQNSPLHF. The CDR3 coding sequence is TGCGCCAGCAGCCTGGGACAGCAAAATTCACCCCTCCACTTT.